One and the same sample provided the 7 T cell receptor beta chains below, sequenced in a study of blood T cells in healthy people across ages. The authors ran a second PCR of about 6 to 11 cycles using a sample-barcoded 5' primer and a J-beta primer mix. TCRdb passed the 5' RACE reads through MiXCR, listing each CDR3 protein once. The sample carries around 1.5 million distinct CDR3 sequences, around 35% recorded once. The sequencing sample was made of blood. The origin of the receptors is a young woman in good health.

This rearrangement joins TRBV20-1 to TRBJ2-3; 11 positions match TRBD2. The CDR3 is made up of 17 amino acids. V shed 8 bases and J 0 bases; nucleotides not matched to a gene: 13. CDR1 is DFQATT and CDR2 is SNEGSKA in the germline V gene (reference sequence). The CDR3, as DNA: TGCAGTCTAGCGGGAGGAAACTCGGAGACTAGCACAGATACGCAGTATTTT. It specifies CSLAGGNSETSTDTQYF.

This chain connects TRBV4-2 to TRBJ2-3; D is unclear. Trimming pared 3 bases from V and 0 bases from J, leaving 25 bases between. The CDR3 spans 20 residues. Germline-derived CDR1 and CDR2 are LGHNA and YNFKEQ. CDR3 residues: CASSQDLTVGIDPSTDTQYF. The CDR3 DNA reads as TGTGCCAGCAGCCAGGACCTAACGGTGGGCATAGATCCTAGCACAGATACGCAGTATTTT.

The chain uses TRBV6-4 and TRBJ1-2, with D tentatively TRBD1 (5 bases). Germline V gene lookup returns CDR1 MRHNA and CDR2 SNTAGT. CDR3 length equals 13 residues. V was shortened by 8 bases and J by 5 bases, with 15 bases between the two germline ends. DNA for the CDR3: TGTGCCAGCGACCAGACGGCAGGGTATGGCTACACCTTC. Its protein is CASDQTAGYGYTF.

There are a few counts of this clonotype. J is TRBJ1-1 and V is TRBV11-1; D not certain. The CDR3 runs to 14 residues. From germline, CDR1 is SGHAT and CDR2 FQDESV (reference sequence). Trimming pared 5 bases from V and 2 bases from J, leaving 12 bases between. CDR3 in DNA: TGTGCCAGCAGCGCCAATGGGGTAAACACTGAAGCTTTCTTT. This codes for CASSANGVNTEAFF.

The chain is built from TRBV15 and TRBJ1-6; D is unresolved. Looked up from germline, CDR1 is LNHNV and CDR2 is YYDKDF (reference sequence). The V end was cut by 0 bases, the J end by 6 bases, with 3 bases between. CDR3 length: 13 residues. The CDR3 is CATSRDLNSPLHF. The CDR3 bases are TGTGCCACCAGCAGAGATCTTAATTCACCCCTCCACTTT. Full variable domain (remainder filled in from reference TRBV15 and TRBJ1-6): DAMVIQNPRYQVTQFGKPVTLSCSQTLNHNVMYWYQQKSSQAPKLLFHYYDKDFNNEADTPDNFQSRRPNTSFCFLDIRSPGLGDTAMYLCATSRDLNSPLHFGNGTRLTVT.

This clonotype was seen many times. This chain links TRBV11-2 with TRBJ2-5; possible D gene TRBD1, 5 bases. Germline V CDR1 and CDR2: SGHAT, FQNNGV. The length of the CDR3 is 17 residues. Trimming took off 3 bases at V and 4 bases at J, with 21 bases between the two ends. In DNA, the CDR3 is TGTGCCAGCAGCTTCCGTGGGGCAAAACCCTCGGGAGAGACCCAGTACTTC. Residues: CASSFRGAKPSGETQYF.

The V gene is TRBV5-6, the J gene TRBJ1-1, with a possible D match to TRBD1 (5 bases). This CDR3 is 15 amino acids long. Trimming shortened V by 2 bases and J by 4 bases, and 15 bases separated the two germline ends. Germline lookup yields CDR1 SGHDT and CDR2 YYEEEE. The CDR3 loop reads CASSFGRVGGTEAFF. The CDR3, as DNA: TGTGCCAGCAGCTTTGGCCGGGTGGGGGGCACTGAAGCTTTCTTT.